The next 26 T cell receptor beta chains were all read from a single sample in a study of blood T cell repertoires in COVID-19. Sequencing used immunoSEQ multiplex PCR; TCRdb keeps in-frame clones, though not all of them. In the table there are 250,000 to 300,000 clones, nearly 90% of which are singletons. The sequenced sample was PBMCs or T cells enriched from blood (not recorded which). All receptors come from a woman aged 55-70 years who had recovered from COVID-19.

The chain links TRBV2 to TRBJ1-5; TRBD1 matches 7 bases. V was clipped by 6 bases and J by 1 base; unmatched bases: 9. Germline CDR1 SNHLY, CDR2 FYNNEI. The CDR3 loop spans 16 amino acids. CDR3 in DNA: TGTGCCAGCAGGACAGGGTGGGGGATGAGCAATCAGCCCCAGCATTTT. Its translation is CASRTGWGMSNQPQHF. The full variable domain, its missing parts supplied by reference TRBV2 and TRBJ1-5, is EPEVTQTPSHQVTQMGQEVILRCVPISNHLYFYWYRQILGQKVEFLVSFYNNEISEKSEIFDDQFSVERPDGSNFTLKIRSTKLEDSAMYFCASRTGWGMSNQPQHFGDGTRLSIL.

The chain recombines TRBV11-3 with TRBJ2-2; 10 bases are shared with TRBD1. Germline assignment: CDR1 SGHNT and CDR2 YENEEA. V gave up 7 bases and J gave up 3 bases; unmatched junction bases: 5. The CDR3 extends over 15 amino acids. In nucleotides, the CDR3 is TGTGCCAGCATGTCCGGGACAGGGGACACCGGGGAGCTGTTTTTT. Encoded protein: CASMSGTGDTGELFF.

DNA for the CDR3: TGTGCCAGCAGCCCCGGACAGGGGAACACTGAAGCTTTCTTT. Protein: CASSPGQGNTEAFF. The rearrangement joins TRBV11-3 to TRBJ1-1, with TRBD1 identical over 8 bases. The CDR3 runs to 14 residues. V lost 5 bases and J lost 1; bases outside the gene matches: 3. Germline CDR1 is SGHNT and CDR2 is YENEEA.

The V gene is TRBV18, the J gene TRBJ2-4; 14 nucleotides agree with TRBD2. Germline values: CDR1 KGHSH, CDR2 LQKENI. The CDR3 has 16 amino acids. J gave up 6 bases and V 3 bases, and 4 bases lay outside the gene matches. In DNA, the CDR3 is TGTGCCAGCTCACCGTCCGGGACTAGCGGGGGAAACATTCAGTACTTC. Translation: CASSPSGTSGGNIQYF. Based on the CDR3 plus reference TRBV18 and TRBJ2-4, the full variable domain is NAGVMQNPRHLVRRRGQEARLRCSPMKGHSHVYWYRQLPEEGLKFMVYLQKENIIDESGMPKERFSAEFPKEGPSILRIQQVVRGDSAAYFCASSPSGTSGGNIQYFGAGTRLSVL.

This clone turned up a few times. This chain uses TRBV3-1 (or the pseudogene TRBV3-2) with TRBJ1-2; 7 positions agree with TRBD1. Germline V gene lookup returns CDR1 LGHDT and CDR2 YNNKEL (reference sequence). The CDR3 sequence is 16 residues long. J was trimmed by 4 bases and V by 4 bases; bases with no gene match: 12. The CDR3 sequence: CASSRTQGTVPYGYTF. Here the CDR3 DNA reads TGTGCCAGCAGCCGGACCCAAGGGACAGTCCCCTATGGCTACACCTTC.

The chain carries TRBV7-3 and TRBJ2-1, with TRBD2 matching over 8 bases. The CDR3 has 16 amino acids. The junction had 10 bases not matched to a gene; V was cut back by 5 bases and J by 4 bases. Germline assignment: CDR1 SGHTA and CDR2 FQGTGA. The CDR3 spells CASSPTGLAGYNEQFF. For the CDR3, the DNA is TGTGCCAGCAGCCCTACGGGGCTAGCGGGTTACAATGAGCAGTTCTTC.

The CDR3 here is CASNRGGGKETQYF. The DNA for the CDR3 is TGTGCCAGCAACAGGGGTGGGGGCAAGGAGACCCAGTACTTC. This chain connects TRBV6-5 to TRBJ2-5; 7 bases align to TRBD1. The CDR3 runs 14 residues. The germline V gene has CDR1 MNHEY and CDR2 SVGAGI. The V gene end was trimmed by 7 bases and the J gene end by 5 bases; junction bases not matched to a gene: 10.

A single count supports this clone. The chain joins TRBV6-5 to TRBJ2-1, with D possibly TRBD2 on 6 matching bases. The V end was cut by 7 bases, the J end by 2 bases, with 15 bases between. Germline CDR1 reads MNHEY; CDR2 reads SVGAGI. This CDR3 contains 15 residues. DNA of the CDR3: TGTGCCAGCACCCCGGGAGCTTTCCCCTACAATGAGCAGTTCTTC. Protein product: CASTPGAFPYNEQFF.

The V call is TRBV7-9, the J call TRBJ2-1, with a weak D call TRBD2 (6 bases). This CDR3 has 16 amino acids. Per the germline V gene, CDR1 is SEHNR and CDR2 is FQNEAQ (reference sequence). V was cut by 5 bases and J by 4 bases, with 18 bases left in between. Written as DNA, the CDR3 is TGTGCCAGCAGCGACGGAGGGACTTCTATGTACAATGAGCAGTTCTTC. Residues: CASSDGGTSMYNEQFF.

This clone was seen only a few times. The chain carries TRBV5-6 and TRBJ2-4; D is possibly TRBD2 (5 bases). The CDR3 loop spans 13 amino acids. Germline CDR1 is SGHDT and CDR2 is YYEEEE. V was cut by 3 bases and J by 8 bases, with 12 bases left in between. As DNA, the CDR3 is TGTGCCAGCAGCTCCGGAGGACGGGACATTCAGTACTTC. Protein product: CASSSGGRDIQYF.

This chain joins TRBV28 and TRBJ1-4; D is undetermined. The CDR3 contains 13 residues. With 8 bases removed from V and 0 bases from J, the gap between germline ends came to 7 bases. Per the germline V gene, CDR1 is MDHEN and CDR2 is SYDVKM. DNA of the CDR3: TGTGCCAGCGAACAGTCAACTAATGAAAAACTGTTTTTT. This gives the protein CASEQSTNEKLFF. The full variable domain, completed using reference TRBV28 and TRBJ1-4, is DVKVTQSSRYLVKRTGEKVFLECVQDMDHENMFWYRQDPGLGLRLIYFSYDVKMKEKGDIPEGYSVSREKKERFSLILESASTNQTSMYLCASEQSTNEKLFFGSGTQLSVL.

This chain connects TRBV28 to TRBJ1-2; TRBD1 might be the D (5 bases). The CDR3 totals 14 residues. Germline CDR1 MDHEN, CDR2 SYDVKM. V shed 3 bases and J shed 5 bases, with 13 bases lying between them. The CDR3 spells CASSFSARGYGYTF. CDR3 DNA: TGTGCCAGCAGTTTCTCGGCTAGGGGTTATGGCTACACCTTC.

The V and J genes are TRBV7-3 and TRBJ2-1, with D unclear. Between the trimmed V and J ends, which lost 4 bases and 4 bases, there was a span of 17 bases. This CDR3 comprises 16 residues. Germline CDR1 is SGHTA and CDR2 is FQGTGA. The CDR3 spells CASSSLGGTVYNEQFF. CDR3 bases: TGTGCCAGCAGCTCACTGGGTGGAACAGTGTACAATGAGCAGTTCTTC.

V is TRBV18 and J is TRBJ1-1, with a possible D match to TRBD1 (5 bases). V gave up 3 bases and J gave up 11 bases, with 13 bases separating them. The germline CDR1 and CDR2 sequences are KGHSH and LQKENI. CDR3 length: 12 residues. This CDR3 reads CASSPGGGTAFF. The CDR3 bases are TGTGCCAGCTCACCCGGGGGAGGGACGGCTTTCTTT.

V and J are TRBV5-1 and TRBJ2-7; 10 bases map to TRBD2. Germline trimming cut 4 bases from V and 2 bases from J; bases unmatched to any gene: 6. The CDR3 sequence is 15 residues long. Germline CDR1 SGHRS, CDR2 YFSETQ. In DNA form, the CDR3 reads TGCGCCAGCAGCCCTACTAGCGGGAACGCCTACGAGCAGTACTTC. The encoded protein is CASSPTSGNAYEQYF.

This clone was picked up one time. CDR3 nucleotides: TGCAGCGTCTACAGGGGGTCCGGGGAGCTGTTTTTT. It yields the protein CSVYRGSGELFF. The chain employs TRBV29-1 and TRBJ2-2; 8 nucleotides align to TRBD1. Trimming took 6 bases from V and 6 from J; bases not matched to a gene: 3. Germline V lookup: CDR1 SQVTM, CDR2 ANQGSEA. The CDR3 is 12 amino acids.

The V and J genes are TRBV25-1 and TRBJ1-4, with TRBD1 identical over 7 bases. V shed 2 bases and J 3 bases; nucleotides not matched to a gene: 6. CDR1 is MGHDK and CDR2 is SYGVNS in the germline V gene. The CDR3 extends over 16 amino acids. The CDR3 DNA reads TGTGCCAGCAGTGAACTTTTACAGGGGCCTAATGAAAAACTGTTTTTT. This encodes CASSELLQGPNEKLFF.

The CDR3 here is CASSTTGSGNQPQHF. In nucleotides, the CDR3 is TGTGCCAGCAGCACTACAGGGTCGGGCAATCAGCCCCAGCATTTT. The V gene is TRBV28, the J gene TRBJ1-5, with D possibly TRBD1 on 6 matching bases. V gave up 6 bases and J gave up 2 bases, with 14 bases separating them. Germline CDR1 MDHEN, CDR2 SYDVKM. The CDR3 loop spans 15 amino acids. The variable domain in full, completed from reference TRBV28 and TRBJ1-5, reads DVKVTQSSRYLVKRTGEKVFLECVQDMDHENMFWYRQDPGLGLRLIYFSYDVKMKEKGDIPEGYSVSREKKERFSLILESASTNQTSMYLCASSTTGSGNQPQHFGDGTRLSIL.

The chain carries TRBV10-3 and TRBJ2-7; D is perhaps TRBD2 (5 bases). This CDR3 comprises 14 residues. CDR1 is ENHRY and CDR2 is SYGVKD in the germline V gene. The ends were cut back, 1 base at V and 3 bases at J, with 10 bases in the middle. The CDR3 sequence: CAISEFVGSYEQYF. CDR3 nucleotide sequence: TGTGCCATCAGTGAGTTTGTAGGGAGCTACGAGCAGTACTTC.

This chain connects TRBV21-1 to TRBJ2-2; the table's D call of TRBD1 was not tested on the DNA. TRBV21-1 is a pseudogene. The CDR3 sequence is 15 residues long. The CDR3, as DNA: TGTGCCAGCAGCAAAGTAACAGGGCGCACCGGGGAGCTGTTTTTT. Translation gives CASSKVTGRTGELFF.

CDR3: CASSIGRSREQYF. CDR3 nucleotides: TGTGCCAGTAGTATAGGCCGATCCCGGGAGCAGTACTTC. The rearrangement uses TRBV19 and TRBJ2-7; D is uncertain. Trimming removed 1 base at V and 7 bases at J, with 11 bases between. The CDR3 runs to 13 residues. Germline CDR1 LNHDA, CDR2 SQIVND (reference sequence).

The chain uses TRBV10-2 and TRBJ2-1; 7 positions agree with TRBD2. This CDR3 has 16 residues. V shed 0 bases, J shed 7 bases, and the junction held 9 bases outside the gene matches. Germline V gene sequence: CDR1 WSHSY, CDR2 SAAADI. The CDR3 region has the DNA TGCGCCAGCAGTGAGTCTGGGGGAGGGCTTAGAAATGAGCAGTTCTTC. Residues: CASSESGGGLRNEQFF.

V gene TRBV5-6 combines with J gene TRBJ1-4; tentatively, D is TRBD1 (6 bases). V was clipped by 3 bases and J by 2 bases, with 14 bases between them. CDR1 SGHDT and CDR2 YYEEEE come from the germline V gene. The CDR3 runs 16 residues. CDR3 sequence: CASSWQGLKTNEKLFF. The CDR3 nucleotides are TGTGCCAGCAGCTGGCAGGGGTTGAAGACTAATGAAAAACTGTTTTTT.

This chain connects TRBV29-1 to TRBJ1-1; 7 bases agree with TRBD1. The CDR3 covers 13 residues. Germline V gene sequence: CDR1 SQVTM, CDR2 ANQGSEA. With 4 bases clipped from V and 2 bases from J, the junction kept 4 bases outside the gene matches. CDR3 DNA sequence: TGCAGCGTTGCGGGACAGCTTAACACTGAAGCTTTCTTT. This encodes CSVAGQLNTEAFF.

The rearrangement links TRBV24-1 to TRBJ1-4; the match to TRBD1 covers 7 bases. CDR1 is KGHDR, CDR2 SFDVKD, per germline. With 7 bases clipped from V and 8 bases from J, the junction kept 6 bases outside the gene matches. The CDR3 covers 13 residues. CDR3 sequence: CATRGQVEEKLFF. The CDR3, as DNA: TGTGCCACCAGAGGACAGGTTGAGGAAAAACTGTTTTTT.

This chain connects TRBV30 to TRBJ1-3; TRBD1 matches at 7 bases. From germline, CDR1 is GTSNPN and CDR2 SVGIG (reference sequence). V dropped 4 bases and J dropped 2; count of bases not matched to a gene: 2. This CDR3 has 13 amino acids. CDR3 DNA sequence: TGTGCCTGGACCCAGGGGGCTGGAAACACCATATATTTT. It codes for CAWTQGAGNTIYF.